This T cell receptor (beta chain) was sequenced during a study of TIL therapy for anti-PD-1-resistant metastatic lung cancer. Turning to the study itself: By whole-exome sequencing, median non-synonymous tumor mutation burden was roughly 1.4 mutations per megabase.

The ends were cut back, 3 bases at V and 1 base at J, with 3 bases in the middle. This CDR3 contains 12 residues. CDR1 MGHRA and CDR2 YSYEKL come from the germline V gene. Documented time point: pre-treatment sample, taken before nivolumab and TIL therapy. Adults with stage 4 NSCLC were enrolled in a phase I trial. The immunoSEQ assay was v3. Generated by immunoSEQ multiplex PCR, the TCRdb table keeps only in-frame clones and is missing some. This table has some 32,000 clones, around three quarters appearing once. This specimen was blood, taken at baseline. This TCR was sampled from a woman aged 30 to 85 with non-small cell lung cancer. V gene TRBV4-1 combines with J gene TRBJ2-5; no clear D gene. The DNA of the CDR3 is TGCGCCAGCAGCCAGCCCCAAGAGACCCAGTACTTC. It translates to CASSQPQETQYF.